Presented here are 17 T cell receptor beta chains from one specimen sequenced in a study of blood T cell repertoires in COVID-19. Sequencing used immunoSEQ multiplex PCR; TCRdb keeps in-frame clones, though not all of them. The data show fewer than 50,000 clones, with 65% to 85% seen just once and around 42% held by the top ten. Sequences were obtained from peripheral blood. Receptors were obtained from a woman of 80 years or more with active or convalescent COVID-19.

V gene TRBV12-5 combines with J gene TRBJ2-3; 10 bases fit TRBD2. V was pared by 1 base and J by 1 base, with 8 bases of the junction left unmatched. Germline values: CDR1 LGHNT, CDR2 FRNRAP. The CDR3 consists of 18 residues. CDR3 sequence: CASGLASGSKGGTDTQYF. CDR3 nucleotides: TGTGCTAGTGGTTTGGCTAGCGGGAGCAAAGGAGGCACAGATACGCAGTATTTT.

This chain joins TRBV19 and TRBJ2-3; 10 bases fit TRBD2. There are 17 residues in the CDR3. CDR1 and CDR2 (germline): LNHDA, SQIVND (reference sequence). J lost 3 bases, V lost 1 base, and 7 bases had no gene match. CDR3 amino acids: CASSIGASGSFTDTQYF. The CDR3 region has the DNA TGTGCCAGTAGTATAGGTGCTAGCGGGAGTTTTACAGATACGCAGTATTTT.

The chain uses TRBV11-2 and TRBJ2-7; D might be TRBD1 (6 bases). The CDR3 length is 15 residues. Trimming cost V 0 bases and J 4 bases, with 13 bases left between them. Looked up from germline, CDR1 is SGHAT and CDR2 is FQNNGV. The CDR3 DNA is TGTGCCAGCAGCTTAGAATTACAGGGTAGTTACGAGCAGTACTTC. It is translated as CASSLELQGSYEQYF.

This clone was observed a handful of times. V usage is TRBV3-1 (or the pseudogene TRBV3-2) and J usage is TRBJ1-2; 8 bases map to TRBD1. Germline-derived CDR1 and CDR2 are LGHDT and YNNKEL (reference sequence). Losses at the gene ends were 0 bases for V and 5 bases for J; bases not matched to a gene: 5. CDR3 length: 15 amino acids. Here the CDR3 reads CASSQETGGPYGYTF. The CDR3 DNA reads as TGTGCCAGCAGCCAAGAAACAGGGGGGCCATATGGCTACACCTTC.

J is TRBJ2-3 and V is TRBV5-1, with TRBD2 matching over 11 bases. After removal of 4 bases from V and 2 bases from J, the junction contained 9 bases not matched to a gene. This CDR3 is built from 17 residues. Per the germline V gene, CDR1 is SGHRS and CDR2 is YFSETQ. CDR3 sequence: CASSRPPGLAVTDTQYF. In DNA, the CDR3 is TGCGCCAGCAGCCGCCCGCCGGGACTAGCGGTCACAGATACGCAGTATTTT.

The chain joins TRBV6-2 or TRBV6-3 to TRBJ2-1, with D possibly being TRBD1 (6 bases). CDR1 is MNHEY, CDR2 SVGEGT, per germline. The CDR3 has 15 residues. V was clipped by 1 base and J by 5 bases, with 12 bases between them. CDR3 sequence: CASSYWGLRNNEQFF. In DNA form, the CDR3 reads TGTGCCAGCAGTTACTGGGGGCTTAGGAACAATGAGCAGTTCTTC.

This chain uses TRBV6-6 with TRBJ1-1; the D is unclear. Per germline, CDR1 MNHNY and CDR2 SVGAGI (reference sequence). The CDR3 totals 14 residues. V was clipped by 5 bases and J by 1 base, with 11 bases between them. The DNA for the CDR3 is TGTGCCAGCAGTAACAGCTATCCGAACACTGAAGCTTTCTTT. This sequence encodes CASSNSYPNTEAFF.

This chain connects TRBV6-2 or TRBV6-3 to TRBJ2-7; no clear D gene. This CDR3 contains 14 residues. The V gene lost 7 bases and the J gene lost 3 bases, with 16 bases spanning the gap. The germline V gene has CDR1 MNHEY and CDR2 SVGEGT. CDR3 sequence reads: CASTPELLSYEQYF. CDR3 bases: TGTGCCAGCACCCCGGAGCTTCTGAGCTACGAGCAGTACTTC.

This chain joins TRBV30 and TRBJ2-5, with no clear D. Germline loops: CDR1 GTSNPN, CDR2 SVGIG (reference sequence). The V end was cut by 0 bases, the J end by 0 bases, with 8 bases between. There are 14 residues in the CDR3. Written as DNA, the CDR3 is TGTGCCTGGAGTGTCGGAGCGAACCAAGAGACCCAGTACTTC. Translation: CAWSVGANQETQYF.

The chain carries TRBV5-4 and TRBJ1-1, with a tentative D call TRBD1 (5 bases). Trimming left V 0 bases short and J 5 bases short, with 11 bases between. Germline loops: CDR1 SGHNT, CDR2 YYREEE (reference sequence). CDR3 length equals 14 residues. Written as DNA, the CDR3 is TGTGCCAGCAGCTTGGAGGGGAGGCGGACTGAAGCTTTCTTT. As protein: CASSLEGRRTEAFF.

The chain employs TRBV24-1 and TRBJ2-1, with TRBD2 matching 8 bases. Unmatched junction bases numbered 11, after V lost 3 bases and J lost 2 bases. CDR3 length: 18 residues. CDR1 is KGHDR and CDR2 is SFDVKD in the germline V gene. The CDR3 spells CATSDPGASGSTYNEQFF. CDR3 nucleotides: TGTGCCACCAGTGATCCGGGTGCTAGCGGGTCGACCTACAATGAGCAGTTCTTC.

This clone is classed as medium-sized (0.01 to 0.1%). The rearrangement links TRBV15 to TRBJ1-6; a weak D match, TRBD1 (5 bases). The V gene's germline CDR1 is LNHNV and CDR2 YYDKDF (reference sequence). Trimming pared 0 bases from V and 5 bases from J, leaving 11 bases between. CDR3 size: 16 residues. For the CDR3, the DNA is TGTGCCACCAGCAGAGAGGAACAGGCGGATAATTCACCCCTCCACTTT. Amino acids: CATSREEQADNSPLHF.

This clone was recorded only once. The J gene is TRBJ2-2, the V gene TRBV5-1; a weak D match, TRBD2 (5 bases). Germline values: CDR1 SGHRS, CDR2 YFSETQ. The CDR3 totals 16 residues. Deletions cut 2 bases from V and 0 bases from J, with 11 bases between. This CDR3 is CASSFSGTSNTGELFF. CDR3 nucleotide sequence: TGCGCCAGCAGCTTCAGCGGCACATCGAACACCGGGGAGCTGTTTTTT.

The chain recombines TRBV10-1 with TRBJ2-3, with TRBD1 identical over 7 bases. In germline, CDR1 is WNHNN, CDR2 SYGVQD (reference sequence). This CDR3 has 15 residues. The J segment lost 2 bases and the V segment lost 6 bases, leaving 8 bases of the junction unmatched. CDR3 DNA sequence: TGCGCCAGCAGGCCCGGACAGGAGATCACAGATACGCAGTATTTT. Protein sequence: CASRPGQEITDTQYF.

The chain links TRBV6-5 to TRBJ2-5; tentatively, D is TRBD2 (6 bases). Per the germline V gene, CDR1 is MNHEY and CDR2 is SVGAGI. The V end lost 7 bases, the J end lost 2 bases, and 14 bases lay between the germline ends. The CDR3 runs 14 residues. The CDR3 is CASTLAGRQETQYF. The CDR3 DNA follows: TGTGCCAGCACCCTCGCGGGACGTCAAGAGACCCAGTACTTC.

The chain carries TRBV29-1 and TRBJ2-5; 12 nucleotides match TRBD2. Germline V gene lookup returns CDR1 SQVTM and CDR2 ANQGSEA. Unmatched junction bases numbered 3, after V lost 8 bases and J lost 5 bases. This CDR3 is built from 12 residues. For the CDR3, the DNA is TGCAGCTCGACTAGCGGGAGTGAGACCCAGTACTTC. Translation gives CSSTSGSETQYF. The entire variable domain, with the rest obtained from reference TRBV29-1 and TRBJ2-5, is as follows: SAVISQKPSRDICQRGTSLTIQCQVDSQVTMMFWYRQQPGQSLTLIATANQGSEATYESGFVIDKFPISRPNLTFSTLTVSNMSPEDSSIYLCSSTSGSETQYFGPGTRLLVL.

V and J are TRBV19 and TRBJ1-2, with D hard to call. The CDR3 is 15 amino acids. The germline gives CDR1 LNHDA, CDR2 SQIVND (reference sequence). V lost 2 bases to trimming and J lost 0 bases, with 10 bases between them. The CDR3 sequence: CASSISGLANYGYTF. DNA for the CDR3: TGTGCCAGTAGTATATCTGGACTAGCTAACTATGGCTACACCTTC.